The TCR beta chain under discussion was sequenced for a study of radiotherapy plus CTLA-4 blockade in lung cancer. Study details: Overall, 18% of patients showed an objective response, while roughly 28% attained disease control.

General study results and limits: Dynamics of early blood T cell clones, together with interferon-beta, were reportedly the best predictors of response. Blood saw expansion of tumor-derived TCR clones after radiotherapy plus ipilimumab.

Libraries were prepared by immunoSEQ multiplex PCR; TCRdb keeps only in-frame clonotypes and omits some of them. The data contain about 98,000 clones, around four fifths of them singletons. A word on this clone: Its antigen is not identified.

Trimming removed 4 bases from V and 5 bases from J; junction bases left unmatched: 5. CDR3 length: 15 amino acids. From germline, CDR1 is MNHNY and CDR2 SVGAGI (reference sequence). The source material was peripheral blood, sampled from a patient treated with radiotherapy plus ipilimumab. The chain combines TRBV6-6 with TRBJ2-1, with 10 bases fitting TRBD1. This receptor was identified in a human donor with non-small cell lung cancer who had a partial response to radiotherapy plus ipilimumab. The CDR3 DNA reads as TGTGCCAGCAGTTCCCCCGGGACAGGGGACAATGAGCAGTTCTTC. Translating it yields CASSSPGTGDNEQFF.